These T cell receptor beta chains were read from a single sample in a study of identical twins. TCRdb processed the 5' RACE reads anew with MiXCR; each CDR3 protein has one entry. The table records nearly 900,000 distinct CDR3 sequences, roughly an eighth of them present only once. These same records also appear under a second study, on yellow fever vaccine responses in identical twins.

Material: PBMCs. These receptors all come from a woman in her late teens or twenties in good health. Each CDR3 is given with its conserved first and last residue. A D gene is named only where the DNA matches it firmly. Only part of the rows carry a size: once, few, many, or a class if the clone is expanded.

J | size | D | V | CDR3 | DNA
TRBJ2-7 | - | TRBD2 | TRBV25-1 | CASSDSSGYEQYF | TGTGCCAGCAGTGACTCTAGCGGCTACGAGCAGTACTTC
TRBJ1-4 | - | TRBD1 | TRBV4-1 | CASSQPDRGATNEKLFF | TGCGCCAGCAGCCAACCGGACAGGGGTGCAACTAATGAAAAACTGTTTTTT
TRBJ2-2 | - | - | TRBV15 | CATSREGKGNTGELFF | TGTGCCACCAGCAGAGAGGGGAAGGGGAACACCGGGGAGCTGTTTTTT
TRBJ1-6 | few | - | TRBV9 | CASTGEGQGNSPLHF | TGTGCCAGCACCGGAGAGGGGCAGGGTAATTCACCCCTCCACTTT
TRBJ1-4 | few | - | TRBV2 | CASSDLRQPNEKLFF | TGTGCCAGCAGTGATCTGAGACAGCCTAATGAAAAACTGTTTTTT
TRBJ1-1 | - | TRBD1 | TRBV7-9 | CASSRQTGRTEAFF | TGTGCCAGCAGTCGTCAGACAGGGCGCACTGAAGCTTTCTTT
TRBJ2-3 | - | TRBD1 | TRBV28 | CASSFLGGTRTDTQYF | TGTGCCAGCAGTTTTTTAGGGGGCACGAGGACAGATACGCAGTATTTT
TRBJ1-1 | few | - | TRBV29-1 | CSVARGSQGTEAFF | TGCAGCGTTGCGAGGGGGTCGCAGGGCACTGAAGCTTTCTTT
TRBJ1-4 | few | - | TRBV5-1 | CASSLRGQDNEKLFF | TGCGCCAGCAGCTTGAGAGGGCAGGATAATGAAAAACTGTTTTTT
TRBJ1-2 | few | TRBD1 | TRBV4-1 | CASSQGETGADYGYTF | TGCGCCAGCAGCCAAGGGGAGACAGGGGCCGACTATGGCTACACCTTC
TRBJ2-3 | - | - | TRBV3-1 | CASGLIDTQYF | TGTGCCAGCGGCCTCATAGATACGCAGTATTTT
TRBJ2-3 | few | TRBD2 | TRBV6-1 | CASELAGVGDTQYF | TGTGCCAGTGAACTAGCGGGAGTAGGAGATACGCAGTATTTT
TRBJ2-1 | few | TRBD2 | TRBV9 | CASSLGLAGATGYNEQFF | TGTGCCAGCAGCCTCGGACTAGCGGGAGCGACCGGCTACAATGAGCAGTTCTTC
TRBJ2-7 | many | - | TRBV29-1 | CSVGGTAYEQYF | TGCAGCGTTGGGGGAACAGCCTACGAGCAGTACTTC
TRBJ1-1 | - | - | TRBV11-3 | CASSLTPGMNTEAFF | TGTGCCAGCAGTCTGACCCCGGGGATGAACACTGAAGCTTTCTTT
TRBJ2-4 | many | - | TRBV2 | CASSENRENIQYF | TGTGCCAGCAGTGAAAACAGGGAGAACATTCAGTACTTC
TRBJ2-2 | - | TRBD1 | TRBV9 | CASSGQGAGELFF | TGTGCCAGCAGCGGACAGGGGGCCGGGGAGCTGTTTTTT
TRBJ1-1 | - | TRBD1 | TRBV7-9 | CANSRDSYFIAFF | TGTGCCAACAGCCGGGACAGTTATTTTATAGCTTTCTTT
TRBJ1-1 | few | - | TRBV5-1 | CASSASTGFRTEAFF | TGCGCCAGCAGCGCGAGTACAGGGTTCCGCACTGAAGCTTTCTTT
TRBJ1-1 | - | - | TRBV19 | CASSIDYRALNTEAFF | TGTGCCAGTAGTATAGACTACCGGGCTCTGAACACTGAAGCTTTCTTT
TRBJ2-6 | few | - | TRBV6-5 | CASSYRSGNSGANVLTF | TGTGCCAGCAGTTACCGTTCAGGGAACTCTGGGGCCAACGTCCTGACTTTC
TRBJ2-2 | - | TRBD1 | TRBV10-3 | CAITRTGENTGELFF | TGTGCCATCACCAGGACAGGGGAGAACACCGGGGAGCTGTTTTTT
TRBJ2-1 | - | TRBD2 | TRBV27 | CASSPAGLAGAYNEQFF | TGTGCCAGCAGTCCCGCCGGACTAGCGGGGGCTTACAATGAGCAGTTCTTC
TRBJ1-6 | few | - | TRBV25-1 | CASSDRGAYPLHF | TGTGCCAGCAGTGATCGGGGGGCTTATCCCCTCCACTTT
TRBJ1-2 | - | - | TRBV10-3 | CAISEGLVYGYTF | TGTGCCATCAGTGAAGGCCTCGTCTATGGCTACACCTTC
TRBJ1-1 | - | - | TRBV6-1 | CASSEVDSRTTEAFF | TGTGCCAGCAGTGAAGTTGACAGTCGGACGACTGAAGCTTTCTTT
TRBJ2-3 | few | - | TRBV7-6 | CASSIYGPTDTQYF | TGTGCCAGCAGCATCTATGGCCCCACAGATACGCAGTATTTT
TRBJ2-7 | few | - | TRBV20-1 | CSASPDWNSYEQYF | TGCAGTGCTTCCCCGGACTGGAACTCCTACGAGCAGTACTTC
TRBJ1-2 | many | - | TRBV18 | CASSPTDNYGYTF | TGTGCCAGCTCACCCACAGATAACTATGGCTACACCTTC
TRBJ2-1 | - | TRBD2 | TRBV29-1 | CSARLAGRYNEQFF | TGCAGCGCACGACTAGCGGGAAGGTACAATGAGCAGTTCTTC
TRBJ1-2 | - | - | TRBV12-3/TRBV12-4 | CASSLVEGRRPVDGYTF | TGTGCCAGCAGTTTAGTTGAGGGTAGGCGACCAGTTGATGGCTACACCTTC
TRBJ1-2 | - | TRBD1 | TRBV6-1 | CASSEHRGPGYGYTF | TGTGCCAGCAGTGAACACAGGGGGCCAGGGTATGGCTACACCTTC
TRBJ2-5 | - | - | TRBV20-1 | CSARHPPPGVSETQYF | TGCAGTGCTCGACATCCTCCCCCGGGAGTATCAGAGACCCAGTACTTC
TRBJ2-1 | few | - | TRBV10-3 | CAISESQVDEQFF | TGTGCCATCAGTGAGTCCCAGGTGGATGAGCAGTTCTTC
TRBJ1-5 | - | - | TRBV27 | CASSSTGLGNQPQHF | TGTGCCAGCAGTTCAACAGGGCTGGGCAATCAGCCCCAGCATTTT
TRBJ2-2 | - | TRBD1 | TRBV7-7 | CAILQGNGAGELFF | TGTGCCATCCTACAGGGGAACGGCGCCGGGGAGCTGTTTTTT
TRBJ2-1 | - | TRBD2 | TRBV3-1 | CASSQESRGRAGNEQFF | TGTGCCAGCAGCCAAGAGTCTCGCGGGAGGGCTGGGAATGAGCAGTTCTTC
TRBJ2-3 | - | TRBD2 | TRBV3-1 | CASSQGASGGITDTQYF | TGTGCCAGCAGCCAAGGGGCTAGCGGGGGGATCACAGATACGCAGTATTTT
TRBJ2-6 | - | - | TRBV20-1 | CSARGTGTGANVLTF | TGCAGTGCTAGAGGAACAGGGACTGGGGCCAACGTCCTGACTTTC
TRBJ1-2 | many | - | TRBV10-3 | CAISESYGYTF | TGTGCCATCAGTGAGTCCTATGGCTACACCTTC
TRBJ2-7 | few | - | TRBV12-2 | CASRLARQGKSYEQYF | TGTGCAAGTCGCTTAGCCAGACAGGGGAAATCCTACGAGCAGTACTTC
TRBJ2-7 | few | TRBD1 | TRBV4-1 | CASSQDYNRGPHEQYF | TGCGCCAGCAGCCAAGACTATAACAGGGGGCCCCACGAGCAGTACTTC
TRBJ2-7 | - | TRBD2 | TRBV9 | CASSGTSNEQYF | TGTGCCAGCAGCGGGACTAGCAACGAGCAGTACTTC
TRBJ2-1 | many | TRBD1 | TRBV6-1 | CASSHTGQGVANEQFF | TGTGCCAGCAGCCATACAGGACAGGGGGTAGCCAATGAGCAGTTCTTC
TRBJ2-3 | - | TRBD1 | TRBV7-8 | CASSLTGTVSTDTQYF | TGTGCCAGCAGCCTGACCGGGACAGTCAGCACAGATACGCAGTATTTT
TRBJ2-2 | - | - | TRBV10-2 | CASSESFPGELFF | TGCGCCAGCAGTGAGTCATTTCCCGGGGAGCTGTTTTTT
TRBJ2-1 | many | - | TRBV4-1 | CASSQTGTPYNEQFF | TGCGCCAGCAGCCAAACCGGGACGCCTTACAATGAGCAGTTCTTC
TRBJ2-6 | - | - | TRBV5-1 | CASNNGGSSGANVLTF | TGCGCCAGCAACAATGGGGGTTCCTCCGGGGCCAACGTCCTGACTTTC
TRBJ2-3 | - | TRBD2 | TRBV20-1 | CSARKLAGGDTQYF | TGCAGTGCTCGAAAACTAGCGGGAGGCGATACGCAGTATTTT
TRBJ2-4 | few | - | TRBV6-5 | CASSYSVQGAKNIQYF | TGTGCCAGCAGTTACTCGGTCCAAGGGGCCAAAAACATTCAGTACTTC
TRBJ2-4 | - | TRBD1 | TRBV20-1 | CSAPPDRDQNIQYF | TGCAGTGCTCCCCCCGACAGGGACCAAAACATTCAGTACTTC